The 23 T cell receptor beta chains below all came from one sample that was sequenced in a study of cytomegalovirus exposure and HLA in healthy donors. The PCR ran on 60 Vbeta and 13 Jbeta primers. TCRdb's table, derived via immunoSEQ multiplex PCR, lists solely in-frame clones and lacks some. Of over 150,000 clones listed, 70% to 85% are singletons. The sequencing sample was made of PBMCs. Receptor source: a young man in good health and CMV-seropositive.

This clone came up a few times. This rearrangement joins TRBV28 to TRBJ1-1; D gene uncertain. This CDR3 is 12 amino acids long. V lost 6 bases to trimming and J lost 10 bases, with 15 bases between them. Germline CDR1 reads MDHEN; CDR2 reads SYDVKM. The CDR3 sequence is CASSLSRAGAFF. CDR3 DNA: TGTGCCAGCAGCCTCTCCCGGGCGGGAGCTTTCTTT.

DNA of the CDR3: TGTGCCAGCACAGGTTCTAGCGGGCTAGCCAAAAACATTCAGTACTTC. It encodes CASTGSSGLAKNIQYF. This rearrangement joins TRBV2 to TRBJ2-4; 8 bases are a match to TRBD2. Germline CDR1 SNHLY, CDR2 FYNNEI. CDR3 length: 16 residues. J lost 0 bases, V lost 7 bases, and 8 bases had no gene match.

V is TRBV9 and J is TRBJ2-5; D is unresolved. The germline CDR1 and CDR2 sequences are SGDLS and YYNGEE. CDR3 size: 13 residues. V was pared by 8 bases and J by 4 bases, with 15 bases between. CDR3 in amino acids: CASTPGGGETQYF. The DNA of the CDR3 is TGTGCCAGTACCCCCGGCGGCGGAGAGACCCAGTACTTC.

The rearrangement joins TRBV7-2 to TRBJ2-7; 7 bases map to TRBD1. After removal of 5 bases from V and 2 bases from J, the junction contained 9 bases not matched to a gene. Germline V lookup: CDR1 SGHTA, CDR2 FQGNSA. The CDR3 runs 15 residues. The CDR3 coding sequence is TGTGCCAGCAGCCAAGACAGGGTCGAGACCTACGAGCAGTACTTC. This translates into CASSQDRVETYEQYF.

The V call is TRBV19, the J call TRBJ2-7, with TRBD1 identical over 7 bases. CDR1 LNHDA and CDR2 SQIVND come from the germline V gene (reference sequence). V was clipped by 1 base and J by 7 bases; unmatched bases: 4. CDR3 length: 13 residues. CDR3 sequence (DNA): TGTGCCAGTAGTATAGCGGGGACAGAGGAGCAGTACTTC. Residues: CASSIAGTEEQYF. Drawing the rest from reference TRBV19 and TRBJ2-7, the complete variable domain is DGGITQSPKYLFRKEGQNVTLSCEQNLNHDAMYWYRQDPGQGLRLIYYSQIVNDFQKGDIAEGYSVSREKKESFPLTVTSAQKNPTAFYLCASSIAGTEEQYFGPGTRLTVT.

This clone was recorded only once. V is TRBV11-2 and J is TRBJ2-7; TRBD2 is a possible D gene (6 bases). Trimming removed 0 bases from V and 5 bases from J, with 8 bases in between. The CDR3 contains 13 residues. Germline V gene sequence: CDR1 SGHAT, CDR2 FQNNGV. The CDR3 loop reads CASSLDPGDEQYF. DNA of the CDR3: TGTGCCAGCAGCTTAGATCCGGGGGACGAGCAGTACTTC.

The rearrangement joins TRBV5-5 to TRBJ2-7; 7 nucleotides line up with TRBD1. V shed 5 bases and J 0 bases; nucleotides not matched to a gene: 5. This CDR3 region has 14 residues. Germline CDR1 reads SGHKS; CDR2 reads YYEKEE (reference sequence). The CDR3 DNA sequence: TGTGCCAGCAGATCCGGGACAGTCTCCTACGAGCAGTACTTC. This encodes CASRSGTVSYEQYF.

The rearrangement joins TRBV25-1 to TRBJ1-2, with D possibly TRBD1 on 5 matching bases. The CDR3 totals 12 residues. The germline V gene encodes CDR1 MGHDK and CDR2 SYGVNS. V was shortened by 9 bases and J by 8 bases, with 16 bases between the two germline ends. For the CDR3, the DNA is TGTGCCAGTTCACAGGAGATCTACGGCTACACCTTC. Its translation is CASSQEIYGYTF.

The rearrangement links TRBV5-6 to TRBJ2-7; D is perhaps TRBD2 (6 bases). Germline CDR1 reads SGHDT; CDR2 reads YYEEEE. The ends were cut back, 4 bases at V and 4 bases at J, with 15 bases in the middle. The length of the CDR3 is 14 residues. The CDR3 is CASSRTGLMYEQYF. CDR3 DNA: TGTGCCAGCAGCCGTACGGGACTGATGTACGAGCAGTACTTC.

The V and J genes are TRBV5-1 and TRBJ2-5, with a tentative D call TRBD1 (5 bases). This CDR3 region has 17 residues. The germline CDR1 and CDR2 sequences are SGHRS and YFSETQ. V was shortened by 3 bases and J by 0 bases, with 18 bases between the two germline ends. The CDR3 reads CASSSRPRDSYQETQYF. In nucleotides, the CDR3 is TGCGCCAGCAGCTCCCGGCCCCGAGACAGCTACCAAGAGACCCAGTACTTC.

The chain uses TRBV7-3 and TRBJ1-6, with TRBD1 matching over 8 bases. Looked up from germline, CDR1 is SGHTA and CDR2 is FQGTGA. The CDR3 loop spans 14 amino acids. The ends lost 5 bases at V and 10 bases at J; junction bases unmatched: 7. The CDR3 reads CASSLSDRASPLHF. The CDR3 coding sequence is TGTGCCAGCAGCCTATCGGACAGGGCCTCACCCCTCCACTTT.

This clone has just a few counts. The V and J genes are TRBV27 and TRBJ2-7; 10 bases are a match to TRBD1. The CDR3 spans 13 residues. The J segment lost 9 bases and the V segment lost 6 bases, leaving 8 bases of the junction unmatched. Germline CDR1 MNHEY, CDR2 SMNVEV (reference sequence). The CDR3 sequence is CASSRDRGEAQYF. CDR3 in DNA: TGTGCCAGCAGCCGGGACAGGGGTGAAGCGCAGTACTTC.

The rearrangement uses TRBV6-7 and TRBJ1-1; weak D call: TRBD1 (6 bases). TRBV6-7 falls under the ORF class, with uncertain function. V dropped 0 bases and J dropped 4 bases, with 12 bases sitting between them. The CDR3 has 15 residues. The CDR3 DNA is TGTGCCAGCAGTTACTCGACAGGCGGAGGCACTGAAGCTTTCTTT. It translates to CASSYSTGGGTEAFF.

The gene calls are TRBV11-2 and TRBJ2-2; possibly TRBD2 for D (6 bases). Trimming took off 1 base at V and 2 bases at J, with 8 bases between the two ends. The germline CDR1 and CDR2 sequences are SGHAT and FQNNGV. The CDR3 is 15 residues long. CDR3 amino acids: CASSLGGANTGELFF. CDR3 sequence (DNA): TGTGCCAGCAGCTTAGGCGGGGCAAACACCGGGGAGCTGTTTTTT. Supplemented by reference TRBV11-2 and TRBJ2-2, the full variable domain reads EAGVAQSPRYKIIEKRQSVAFWCNPISGHATLYWYQQILGQGPKLLIQFQNNGVVDDSQLPKDRFSAERLKGVDSTLKIQPAKLEDSAVYLCASSLGGANTGELFFGEGSRLTVL.

The CDR3 sequence is CASSDATGGLYEQYF. CDR3 nucleotides: TGTGCCAGCAGCGACGCGACAGGGGGCTTATACGAGCAGTACTTC. This chain uses TRBV5-6 with TRBJ2-7; 10 positions agree with TRBD1. This CDR3 spans 15 amino acids. J lost 4 bases, V lost 4 bases, and 8 bases had no gene match. CDR1 and CDR2 from the germline V gene are SGHDT and YYEEEE.

The V and J genes are TRBV7-3 and TRBJ1-3; no definite D call. Trimming shortened V by 2 bases and J by 1 base, and 12 bases separated the two germline ends. There are 16 residues in the CDR3. The germline gives CDR1 SGHTA, CDR2 FQGTGA. The CDR3 region is CASSLDHAGSGNTIYF. DNA of the CDR3: TGTGCCAGCAGCTTAGATCACGCAGGTTCTGGAAACACCATATATTTT.

The chain links TRBV5-1 to TRBJ2-2; 10 bases are a match to TRBD1. There are 15 residues in the CDR3. The V gene's germline CDR1 is SGHRS and CDR2 YFSETQ. V was pared by 3 bases and J by 4 bases, with 3 bases of the junction left unmatched. The CDR3 DNA follows: TGCGCCAGCAGCTCCCGGACAGGGGGCACCGGGGAGCTGTTTTTT. Encoded protein: CASSSRTGGTGELFF.

The chain employs TRBV30 and TRBJ2-7; the match to TRBD1 covers 7 bases. The CDR3 contains 14 residues. Germline V gene data show CDR1 as GTSNPN and CDR2 as SVGIG (reference sequence). Unmatched junction bases numbered 14, after V lost 3 bases and J lost 9 bases. CDR3 in amino acids: CAWSTGDPIFGQYF. CDR3 nucleotides: TGTGCCTGGAGCACAGGGGACCCAATCTTTGGGCAGTACTTC.

The V call is TRBV19, the J call TRBJ2-7; weak D call: TRBD2 (6 bases). The CDR3 extends over 13 amino acids. The germline V and J ends were trimmed by 6 bases and 4 bases, with 13 bases remaining between them. CDR1 and CDR2 from the germline V gene are LNHDA and SQIVND (reference sequence). The CDR3 DNA reads as TGTGCCAGTAGCTCGGGACTCAGTTACGAGCAGTACTTC. This sequence encodes CASSSGLSYEQYF.

V gene TRBV10-3 combines with J gene TRBJ2-2; 7 bases are shared with TRBD1. Unmatched junction bases numbered 9, after V lost 10 bases and J lost 7 bases. CDR1 is ENHRY and CDR2 is SYGVKD in the germline V gene. This CDR3 comprises 13 residues. CDR3 loop: CATAPGDSGELFF. The CDR3 DNA sequence: TGTGCCACCGCCCCAGGGGACAGCGGGGAGCTGTTTTTT.

This clone has a handful of counts. The chain uses TRBV11-2 and TRBJ2-5; D call uncertain. V gave up 1 base and J gave up 3 bases, with 6 bases separating them. Looked up from germline, CDR1 is SGHAT and CDR2 is FQNNGV. The CDR3 runs to 13 residues. CDR3 DNA sequence: TGTGCCAGCAGCTTAGGCCAGAAAGAGACCCAGTACTTC. As protein: CASSLGQKETQYF.

The chain carries TRBV12-1 and TRBJ1-2; TRBD1, the table's D call, was not compared with the DNA. TRBV12-1 is marked as a pseudogene. The CDR3 consists of 15 residues. CDR3 nucleotide sequence: TGTGCCAGCAGCTGGAGGACAGCCTCTCGGGGTGGCTACACCTTC. This translates into CASSWRTASRGGYTF.

This clone was seen a few times. The genes are TRBV25-1 and TRBJ2-7; no firm D call. V was trimmed by 3 bases and J by 3 bases, leaving 3 bases between them. The length of the CDR3 is 11 residues. CDR1 and CDR2 (germline): MGHDK, SYGVNS. The CDR3 sequence is CASSDSYEQYF. The CDR3 DNA reads as TGTGCCAGCAGTGACAGCTACGAGCAGTACTTC.